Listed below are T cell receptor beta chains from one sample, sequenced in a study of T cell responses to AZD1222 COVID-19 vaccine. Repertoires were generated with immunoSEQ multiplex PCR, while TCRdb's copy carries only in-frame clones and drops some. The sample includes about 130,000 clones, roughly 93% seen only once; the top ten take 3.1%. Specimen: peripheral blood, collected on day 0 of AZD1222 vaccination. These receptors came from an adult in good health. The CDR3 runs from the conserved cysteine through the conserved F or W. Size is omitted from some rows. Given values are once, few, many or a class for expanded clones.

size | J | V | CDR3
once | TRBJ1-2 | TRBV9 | CASSVGSYGYTF
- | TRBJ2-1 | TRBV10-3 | CAISLGDYNEQFF
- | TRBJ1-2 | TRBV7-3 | CASSPSWDSAPNGYTF
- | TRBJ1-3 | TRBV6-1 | CASSGSGTAYPGNTIYF
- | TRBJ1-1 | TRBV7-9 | CASSIGQHTEAFF
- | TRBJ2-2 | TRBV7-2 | CASSSIPVGELFF
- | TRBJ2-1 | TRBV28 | CASSLMHEQFF
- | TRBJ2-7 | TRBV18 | CASSPAWTDFYEQYF
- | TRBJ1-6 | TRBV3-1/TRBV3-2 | CASSQDLNSPLHF
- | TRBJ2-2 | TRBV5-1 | CASSLVSDTGELFF
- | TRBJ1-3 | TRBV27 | CASSWDSSSGNTIYF
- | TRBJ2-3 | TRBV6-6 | CASSYLASTDTQYF
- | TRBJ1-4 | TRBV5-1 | CASSRTGTGPGEVSKLFF
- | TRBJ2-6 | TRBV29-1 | CSVEGGAGANVLTF
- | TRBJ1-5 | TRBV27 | CASSRRDSNQPQHF
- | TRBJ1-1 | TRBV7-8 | CASRPLTGMNTEAFF
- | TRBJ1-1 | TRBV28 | CASTTGREAFF
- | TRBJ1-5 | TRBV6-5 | CASGAQGRQPQHF
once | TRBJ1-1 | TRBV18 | CASSPIIGGTGLGEAFF
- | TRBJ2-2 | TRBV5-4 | CASSLGDRVGLAGELFF
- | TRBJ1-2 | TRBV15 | CATSRDRVGGYTF
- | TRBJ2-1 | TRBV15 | CATSRDPRGNGEQFF